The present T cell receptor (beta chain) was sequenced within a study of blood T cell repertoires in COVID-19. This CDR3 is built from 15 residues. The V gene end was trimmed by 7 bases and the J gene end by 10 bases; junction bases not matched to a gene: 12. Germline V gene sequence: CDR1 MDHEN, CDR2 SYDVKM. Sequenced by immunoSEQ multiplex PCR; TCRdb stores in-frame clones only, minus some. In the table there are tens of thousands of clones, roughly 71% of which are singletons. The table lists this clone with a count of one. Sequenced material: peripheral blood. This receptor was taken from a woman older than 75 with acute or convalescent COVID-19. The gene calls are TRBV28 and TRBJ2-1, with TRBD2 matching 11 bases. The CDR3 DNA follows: TGTGCCAGCAAGAGTCGACTAGCGGGATCGGGAGAGCAGTTCTTC. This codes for CASKSRLAGSGEQFF.